Sequencing of this TCR beta chain was carried out in a study of blood T cell repertoires in COVID-19. Overall study: Some COVID-19 samples were acute and others convalescent; all came from the United States, Italy and Spain. T cells, B-cell-depleted T cells, or PBMCs provided the cDNA or gDNA that served as material.

In the authors' workflow: Reference gene primer amplification in the assay estimated nucleated cell counts. The protocol was immunoSEQ multiplex PCR, while the TCRdb copy is restricted to in-frame clones and leaves out a portion. V, J and clone size are taken as reported in that table, and D and trimming were inferred from the DNA itself. In the table there are 140,000 or so clones, about 87% of which are singletons. Deletions cut 0 bases from V and 1 base from J, with 7 bases between. There are 15 residues in the CDR3. Germline loops: CDR1 MNHEY, CDR2 SVGAGI. The origin of this receptor is a human donor with COVID-19, enrolled during active disease. The donor label of this sample is uncertain. J is TRBJ1-3 and V is TRBV6-5; no clear D. Sequencing was performed on peripheral blood. The CDR3 reads CASSYSYGSGNTIYF. The CDR3 nucleotides are TGTGCCAGCAGTTACTCATACGGTTCTGGAAACACCATATATTTT.